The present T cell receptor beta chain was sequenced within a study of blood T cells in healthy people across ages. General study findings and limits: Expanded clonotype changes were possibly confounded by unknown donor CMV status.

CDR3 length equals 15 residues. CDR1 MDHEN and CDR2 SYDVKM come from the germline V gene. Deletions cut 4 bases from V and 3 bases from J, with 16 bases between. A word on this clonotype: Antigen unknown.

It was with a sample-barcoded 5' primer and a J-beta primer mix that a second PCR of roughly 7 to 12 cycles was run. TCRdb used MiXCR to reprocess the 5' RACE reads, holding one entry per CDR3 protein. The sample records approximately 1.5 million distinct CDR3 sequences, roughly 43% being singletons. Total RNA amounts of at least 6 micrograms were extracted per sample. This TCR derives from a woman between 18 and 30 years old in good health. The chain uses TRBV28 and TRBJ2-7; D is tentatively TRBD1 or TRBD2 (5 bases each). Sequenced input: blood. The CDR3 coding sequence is TGTGCCAGCAGTTGGGACGTACACGGAAACTACGAGCAGTACTTC. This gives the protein CASSWDVHGNYEQYF.